The present entry profiles one T cell receptor beta chain with its context. Antigen specificity is unknown. Trimming at V came to 0 bases and at J to 4 bases, leaving 5 bases not matched to a gene. Germline CDR1 reads GTSNPN; CDR2 reads SVGIG (reference sequence). The CDR3 contains 16 residues. 13 Jbeta primers and 60 Vbeta primers were used for the PCR. Here immunoSEQ multiplex PCR was the method, and the copy in TCRdb shows in-frame clones only, minus some. The sample lists fewer than 200,000 clones; about 80% were seen once. This sample is drawn from a study of cytomegalovirus exposure and HLA in healthy donors. Study as a whole: Genotyping showed 81% of roughly 390 donors falling in the Caucasian-associated ancestry cluster. General study findings and limits: V- and J-gene trimming of TCR beta was linked (in a later analysis) to a missense DCLRE1C variant. Cytomegalovirus association was assigned to approximately 160 TCR beta chains.

The chain couples TRBV30 to TRBJ2-1; 11 bases match TRBD2. The clonotype was recovered from a man younger than 40 in good health and CMV-seronegative. The source material was PBMCs. The CDR3 bases are TGTGCCTGGAGTGTACGACTAGCGGGGTTGTACAATGAGCAGTTCTTC. This encodes CAWSVRLAGLYNEQFF. The full variable domain, completed using reference TRBV30 and TRBJ2-1, is SQTIHQWPATLVQPVGSPLSLECTVEGTSNPNLYWYRQAAGRGLQLLFYSVGIGQISSEVPQNLSASRPQDRQFILSSKKLLLSDSGFYLCAWSVRLAGLYNEQFFGPGTRLTVL.